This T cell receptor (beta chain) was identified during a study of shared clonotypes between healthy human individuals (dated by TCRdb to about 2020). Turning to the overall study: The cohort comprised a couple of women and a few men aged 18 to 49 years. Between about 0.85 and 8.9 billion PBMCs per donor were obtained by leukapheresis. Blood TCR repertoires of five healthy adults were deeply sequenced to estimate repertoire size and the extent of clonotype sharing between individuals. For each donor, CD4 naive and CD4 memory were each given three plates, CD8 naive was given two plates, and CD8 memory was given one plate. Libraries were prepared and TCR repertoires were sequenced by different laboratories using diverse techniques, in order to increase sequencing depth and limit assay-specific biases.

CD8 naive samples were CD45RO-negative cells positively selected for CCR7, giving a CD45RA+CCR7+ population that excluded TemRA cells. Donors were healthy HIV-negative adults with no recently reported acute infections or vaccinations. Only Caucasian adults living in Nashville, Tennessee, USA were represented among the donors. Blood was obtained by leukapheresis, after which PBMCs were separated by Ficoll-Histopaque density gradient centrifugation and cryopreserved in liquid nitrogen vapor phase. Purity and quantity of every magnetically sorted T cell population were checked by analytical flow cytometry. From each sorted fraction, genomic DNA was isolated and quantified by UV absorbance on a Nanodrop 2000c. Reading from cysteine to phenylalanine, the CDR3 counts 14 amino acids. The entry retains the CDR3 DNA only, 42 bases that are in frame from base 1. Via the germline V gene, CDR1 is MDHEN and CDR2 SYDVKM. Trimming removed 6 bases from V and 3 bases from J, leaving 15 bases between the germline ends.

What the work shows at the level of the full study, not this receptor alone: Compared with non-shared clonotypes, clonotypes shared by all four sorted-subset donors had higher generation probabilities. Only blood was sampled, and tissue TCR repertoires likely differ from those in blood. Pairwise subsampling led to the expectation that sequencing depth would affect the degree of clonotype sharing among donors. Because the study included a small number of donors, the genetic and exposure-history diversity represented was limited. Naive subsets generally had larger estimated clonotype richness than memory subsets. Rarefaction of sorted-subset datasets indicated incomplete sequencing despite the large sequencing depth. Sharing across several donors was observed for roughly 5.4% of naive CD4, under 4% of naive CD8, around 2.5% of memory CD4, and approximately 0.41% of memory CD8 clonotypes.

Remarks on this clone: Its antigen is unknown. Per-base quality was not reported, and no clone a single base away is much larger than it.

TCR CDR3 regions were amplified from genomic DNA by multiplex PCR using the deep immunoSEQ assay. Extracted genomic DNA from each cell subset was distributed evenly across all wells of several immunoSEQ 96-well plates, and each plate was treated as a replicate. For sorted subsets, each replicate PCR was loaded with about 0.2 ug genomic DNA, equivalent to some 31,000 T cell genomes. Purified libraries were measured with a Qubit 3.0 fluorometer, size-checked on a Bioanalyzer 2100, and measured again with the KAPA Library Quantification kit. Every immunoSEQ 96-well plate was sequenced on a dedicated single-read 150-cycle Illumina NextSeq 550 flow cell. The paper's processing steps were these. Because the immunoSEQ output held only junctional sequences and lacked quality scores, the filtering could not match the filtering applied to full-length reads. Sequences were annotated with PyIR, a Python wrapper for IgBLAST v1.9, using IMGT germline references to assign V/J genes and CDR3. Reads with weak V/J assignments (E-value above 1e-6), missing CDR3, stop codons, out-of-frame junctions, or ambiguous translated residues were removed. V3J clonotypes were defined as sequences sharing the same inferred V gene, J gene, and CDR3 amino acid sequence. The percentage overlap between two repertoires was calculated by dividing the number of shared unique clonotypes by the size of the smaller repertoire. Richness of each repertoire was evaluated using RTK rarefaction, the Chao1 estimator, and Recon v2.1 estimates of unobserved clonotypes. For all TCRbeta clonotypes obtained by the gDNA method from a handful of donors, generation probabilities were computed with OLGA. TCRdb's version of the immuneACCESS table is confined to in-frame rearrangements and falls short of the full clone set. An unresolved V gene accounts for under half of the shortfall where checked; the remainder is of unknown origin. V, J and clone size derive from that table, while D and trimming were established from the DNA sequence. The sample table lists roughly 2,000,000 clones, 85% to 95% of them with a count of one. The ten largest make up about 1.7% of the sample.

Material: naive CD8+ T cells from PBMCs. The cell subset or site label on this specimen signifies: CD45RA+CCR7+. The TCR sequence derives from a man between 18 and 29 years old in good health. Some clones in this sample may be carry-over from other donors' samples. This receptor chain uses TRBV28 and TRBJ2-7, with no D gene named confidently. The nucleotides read TGTGCCAGCAGCCCTTTGGACCGACGCTACGAGCAGTACTTC. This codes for CASSPLDRRYEQYF.